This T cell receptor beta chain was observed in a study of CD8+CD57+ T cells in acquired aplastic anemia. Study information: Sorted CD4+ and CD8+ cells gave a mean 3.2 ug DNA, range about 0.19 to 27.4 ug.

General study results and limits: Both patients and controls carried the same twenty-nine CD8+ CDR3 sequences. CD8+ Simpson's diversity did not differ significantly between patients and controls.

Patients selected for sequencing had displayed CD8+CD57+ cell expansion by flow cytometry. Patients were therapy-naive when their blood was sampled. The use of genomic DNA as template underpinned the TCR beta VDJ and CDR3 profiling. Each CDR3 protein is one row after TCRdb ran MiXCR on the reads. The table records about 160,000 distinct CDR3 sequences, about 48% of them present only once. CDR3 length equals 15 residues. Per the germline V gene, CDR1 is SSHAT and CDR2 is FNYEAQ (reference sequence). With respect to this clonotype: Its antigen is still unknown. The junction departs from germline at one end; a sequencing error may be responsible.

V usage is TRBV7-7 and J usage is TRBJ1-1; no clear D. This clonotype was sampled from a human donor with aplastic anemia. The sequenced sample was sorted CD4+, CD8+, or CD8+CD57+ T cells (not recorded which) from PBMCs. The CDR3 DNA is TGTGCTAGCAGCCCGATACAGCTGGCGGACACTGAAGCTTTCTTT. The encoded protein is CASSPIQLADTEAFF. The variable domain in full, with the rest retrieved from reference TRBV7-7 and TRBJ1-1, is GAGVSQSPRYKVTKRGQDVTLRCDPISSHATLYWYQQALGQGPEFLTYFNYEAQPDKSGLPSDRFSAERPEGSISTLTIQRTEQRDSAMYRCASSPIQLADTEAFFGQGTRLTVV.